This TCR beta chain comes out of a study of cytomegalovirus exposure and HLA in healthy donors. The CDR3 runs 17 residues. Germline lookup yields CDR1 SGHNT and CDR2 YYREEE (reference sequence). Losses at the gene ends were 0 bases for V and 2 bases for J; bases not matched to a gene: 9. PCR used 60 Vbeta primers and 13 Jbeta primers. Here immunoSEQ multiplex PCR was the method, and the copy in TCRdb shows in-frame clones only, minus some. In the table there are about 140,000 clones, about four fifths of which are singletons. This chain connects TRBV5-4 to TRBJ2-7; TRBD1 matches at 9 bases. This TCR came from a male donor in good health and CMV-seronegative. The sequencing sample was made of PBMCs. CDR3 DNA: TGTGCCAGCAGCTTGGCCCTCCTGGGACAGGGTGCCTACGAGCAGTACTTC. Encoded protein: CASSLALLGQGAYEQYF. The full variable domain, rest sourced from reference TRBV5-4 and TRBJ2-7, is ETGVTQSPTHLIKTRGQQVTLRCSSQSGHNTVSWYQQALGQGPQFIFQYYREEENGRGNFPPRFSGLQFPNYSSELNVNALELDDSALYLCASSLALLGQGAYEQYFGPGTRLTVT.